The present T cell receptor beta chain was sequenced within a study of shared clonotypes between healthy human individuals. Libraries were prepared by immunoSEQ multiplex PCR; TCRdb keeps only in-frame clonotypes and omits some of them. The table lists about 2.1 million clones, about 92% of them singletons, with more than 1.5% in the top ten. The CDR3 has 15 amino acids. The germline V gene has CDR1 SEHNR and CDR2 FQNEAQ (reference sequence). V was pared by 5 bases and J by 5 bases, with 15 bases between. It was CD45RO-negative cells, positively selected for CCR7, that made up naive CD8 cells, with terminally differentiated effector memory CD45RA+ cells excluded. Recent acute infections and vaccinations were absent in the healthy HIV-negative adult donors.

The sequencing sample was made of naive CD8+ T cells from PBMCs. The chain recombines TRBV7-9 with TRBJ2-2; a weak D match, TRBD1 (6 bases). This clonotype was sampled from a man aged 18 to 30 in good health. Some clones in this sample may be carry-over from other donors' samples. This CDR3 reads CASSRPGQQTGELFF. DNA for the CDR3: TGTGCCAGCAGCCGGCCCGGACAGCAAACCGGGGAGCTGTTTTTT. Based on the CDR3 plus reference TRBV7-9 and TRBJ2-2, the full variable domain is DTGVSQNPRHKITKRGQNVTFRCDPISEHNRLYWYRQTLGQGPEFLTYFQNEAQLEKSRLLSDRFSAERPKGSFSTLEIQRTEQGDSAMYLCASSRPGQQTGELFFGEGSRLTVL.